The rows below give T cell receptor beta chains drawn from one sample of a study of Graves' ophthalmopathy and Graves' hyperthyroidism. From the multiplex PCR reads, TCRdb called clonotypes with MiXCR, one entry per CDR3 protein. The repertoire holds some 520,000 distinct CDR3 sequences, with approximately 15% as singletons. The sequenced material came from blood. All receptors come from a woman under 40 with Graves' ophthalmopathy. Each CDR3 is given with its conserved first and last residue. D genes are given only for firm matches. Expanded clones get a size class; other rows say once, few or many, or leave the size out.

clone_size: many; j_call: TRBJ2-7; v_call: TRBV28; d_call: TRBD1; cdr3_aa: CASSLVGQGRASYEQYF; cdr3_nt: TGTGCCAGCAGTTTAGTAGGACAGGGGCGAGCGTCCTACGAGCAGTACTTC
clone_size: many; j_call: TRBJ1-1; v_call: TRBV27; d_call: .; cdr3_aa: CASRKALTGNTEAFF; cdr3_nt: TGTGCCAGCAGAAAGGCCCTGACAGGAAACACTGAAGCTTTCTTT
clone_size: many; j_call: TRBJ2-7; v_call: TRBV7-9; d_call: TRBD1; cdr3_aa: CASSRGPHEQYF; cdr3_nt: TGTGCCAGCTCCAGGGGGCCCCACGAGCAGTACTTC
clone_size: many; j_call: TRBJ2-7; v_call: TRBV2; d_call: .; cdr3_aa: CASSEARRKGGYEQYF; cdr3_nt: TGTGCCAGCAGTGAAGCGAGACGGAAGGGGGGATACGAGCAGTACTTC
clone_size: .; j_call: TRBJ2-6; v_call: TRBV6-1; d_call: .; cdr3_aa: CASTKGGLGANVLTF; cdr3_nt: TGTGCCAGCACCAAAGGCGGGTTGGGGGCCAACGTCCTGACTTTC
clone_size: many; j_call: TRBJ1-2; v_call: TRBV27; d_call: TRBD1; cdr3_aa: CASSFRGQGYTF; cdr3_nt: TGTGCCAGCAGTTTCAGGGGGCAAGGCTACACCTTC
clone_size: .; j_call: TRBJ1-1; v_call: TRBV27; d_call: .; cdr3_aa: CASSLSMGAQYTEAFF; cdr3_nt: TGTGCCAGCAGTTTATCGATGGGGGCGCAGTACACTGAAGCTTTCTTT
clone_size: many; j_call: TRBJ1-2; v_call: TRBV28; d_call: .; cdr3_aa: CASSFGQNYGYTF; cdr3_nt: TGTGCCAGCAGTTTTGGGCAGAACTATGGCTACACCTTC
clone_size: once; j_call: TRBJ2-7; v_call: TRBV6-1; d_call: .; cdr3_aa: CACPEAGAYEQYF; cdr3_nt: TGTGCCTGCCCCGAGGCAGGGGCCTACGAGCAGTACTTC
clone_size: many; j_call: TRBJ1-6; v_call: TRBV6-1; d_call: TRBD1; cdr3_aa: CASSPGTGLGAPLHF; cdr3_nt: TGTGCCAGCAGTCCCGGGACAGGGCTCGGCGCACCCCTCCACTTT
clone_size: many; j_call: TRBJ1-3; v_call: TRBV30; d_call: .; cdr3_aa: CAWFPEFGNTIYF; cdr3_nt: TGTGCCTGGTTTCCAGAGTTCGGAAACACCATATATTTT
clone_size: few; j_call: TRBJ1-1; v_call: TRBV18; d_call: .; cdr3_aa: CASSPRGLSDTEAFF; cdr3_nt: TGTGCCAGCTCACCACGTGGTCTTAGTGACACTGAAGCTTTCTTT
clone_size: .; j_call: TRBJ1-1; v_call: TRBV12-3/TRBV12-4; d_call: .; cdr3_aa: CASSSRRTEAFF; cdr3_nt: TGTGCCAGCAGTAGTCGGCGCACTGAAGCTTTCTTT
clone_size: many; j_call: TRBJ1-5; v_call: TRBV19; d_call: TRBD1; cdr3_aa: CATGTAPSNQPQHF; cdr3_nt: TGTGCCACCGGGACAGCCCCTAGCAATCAGCCCCAGCATTTT
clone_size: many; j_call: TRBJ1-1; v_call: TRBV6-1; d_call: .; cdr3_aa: CASSTGGGRTEAFF; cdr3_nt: TGTGCCAGCAGTACCGGGGGAGGCCGCACTGAAGCTTTCTTT
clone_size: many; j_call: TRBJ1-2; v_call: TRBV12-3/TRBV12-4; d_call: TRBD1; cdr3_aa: CASRDRDRSYGYTF; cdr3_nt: TGTGCCAGCAGGGATCGGGACAGATCCTATGGCTACACCTTC
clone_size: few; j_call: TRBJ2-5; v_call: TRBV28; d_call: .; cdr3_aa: CASSSAGHREETQYF; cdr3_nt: TGTGCCAGCAGTTCGGCAGGGCATCGGGAAGAGACCCAGTACTTC
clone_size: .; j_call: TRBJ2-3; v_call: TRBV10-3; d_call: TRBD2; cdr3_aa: CATERGGPSDTQYF; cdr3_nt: TGTGCCACTGAGCGGGGGGGCCCCTCAGATACGCAGTATTTT
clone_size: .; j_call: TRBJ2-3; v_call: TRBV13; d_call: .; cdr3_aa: CASMEGRGTDTQYF; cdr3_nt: TGTGCCAGCATGGAGGGAAGAGGCACAGATACGCAGTATTTT
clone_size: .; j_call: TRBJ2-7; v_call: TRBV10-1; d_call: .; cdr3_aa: CARPLYEQYF; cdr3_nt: TGCGCCCGCCCGCTCTACGAGCAGTACTTC
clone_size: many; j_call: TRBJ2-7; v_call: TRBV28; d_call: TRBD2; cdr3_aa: CASSARPGLAGEGQYF; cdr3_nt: TGTGCCAGCAGCGCTAGACCGGGACTAGCGGGAGAAGGGCAGTACTTC
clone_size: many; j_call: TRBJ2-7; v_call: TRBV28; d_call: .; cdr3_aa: CASRTGHPSYEQYF; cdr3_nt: TGTGCCAGCAGGACGGGACACCCCTCCTACGAGCAGTACTTC
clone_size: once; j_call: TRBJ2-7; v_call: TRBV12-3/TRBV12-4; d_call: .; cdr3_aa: CASSHQRDEQYF; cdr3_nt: TGTGCCAGCAGCCACCAGAGGGACGAGCAGTACTTC
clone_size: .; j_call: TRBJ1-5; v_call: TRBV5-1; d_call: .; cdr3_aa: CASSLGQADQPQHF; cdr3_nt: TGCGCCAGCAGCTTGGGACAGGCGGATCAGCCCCAGCATTTT
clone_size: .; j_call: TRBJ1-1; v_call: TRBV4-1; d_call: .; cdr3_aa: CASSQEKTFRDTEAFF; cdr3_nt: TGCGCCAGCAGCCAAGAGAAGACCTTTCGGGACACTGAAGCTTTCTTT
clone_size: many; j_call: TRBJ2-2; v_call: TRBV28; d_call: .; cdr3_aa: CASRDGSNTGELFF; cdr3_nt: TGTGCCAGCAGGGACGGATCGAACACCGGGGAGCTGTTTTTT
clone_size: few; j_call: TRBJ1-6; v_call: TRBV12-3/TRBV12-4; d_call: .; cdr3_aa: CASSSGTSYNSPLHF; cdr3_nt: TGTGCCAGCAGCTCCGGGACAAGTTATAATTCACCCCTCCACTTT
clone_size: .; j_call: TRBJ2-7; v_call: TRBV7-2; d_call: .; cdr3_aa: CASSLRGKVHEQYF; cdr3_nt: TGTGCCAGCAGCTTACGGGGCAAAGTCCACGAGCAGTACTTC
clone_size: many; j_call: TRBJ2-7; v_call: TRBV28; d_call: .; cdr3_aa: CASRTTRDNSYEQYF; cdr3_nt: TGTGCCAGCAGAACCACTCGGGACAACTCCTACGAGCAGTACTTC
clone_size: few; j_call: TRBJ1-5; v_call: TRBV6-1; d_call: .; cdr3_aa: CASSLTSGVSNQPQHF; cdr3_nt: TGTGCCAGCAGTCTCACTTCAGGGGTAAGCAATCAGCCCCAGCATTTT
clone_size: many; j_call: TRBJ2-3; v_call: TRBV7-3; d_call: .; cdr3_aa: CASSSTGGSPDTQYF; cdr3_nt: TGTGCCAGCAGCTCTACGGGTGGCTCCCCGGATACGCAGTATTTT